These 11 T cell receptor beta chains were all obtained from the same sample, sequenced in a study of radiotherapy plus CTLA-4 blockade in lung cancer. Generated by immunoSEQ multiplex PCR, the TCRdb table keeps only in-frame clones and is missing some. Among about 38,000 clones listed, about 73% were seen once. Source: peripheral blood, taken from a patient treated with radiotherapy plus ipilimumab. These receptors were taken from a human donor with non-small cell lung cancer who had stable disease on radiotherapy plus ipilimumab.

The chain couples TRBV14 to TRBJ1-1, with a tentative D call TRBD1 (5 bases). The CDR3 is 15 residues long. Trimming cost V 4 bases and J 6 bases, with 18 bases left between them. Germline CDR1 is SGHDN and CDR2 is FVKESK. CDR3 nucleotide sequence: TGTGCCAGCAGCCTAGGGGCCATTCTGGGGGCTGAAGCTTTCTTT. Its translation: CASSLGAILGAEAFF. Supplemented by reference TRBV14 and TRBJ1-1, the full variable domain reads EAGVTQFPSHSVIEKGQTVTLRCDPISGHDNLYWYRRVMGKEIKFLLHFVKESKQDESGMPNNRFLAERTGGTYSTLKVQPAELEDSGVYFCASSLGAILGAEAFFGQGTRLTVV.

This clone was observed a few times. The chain has TRBV10-3 and TRBJ1-2, with D perhaps TRBD1 (6 bases). CDR1 and CDR2 from the germline V gene are ENHRY and SYGVKD. V shed 8 bases and J shed 4 bases, with 14 bases lying between them. The CDR3 totals 13 residues. The chain's CDR3 is CAIEQGEGYGYTF. In DNA, the CDR3 is TGTGCCATCGAACAGGGAGAGGGCTATGGCTACACCTTC.

This rearrangement joins TRBV9 to TRBJ1-1; D is possibly TRBD1 (6 bases). With 3 bases removed from V and 2 bases from J, the gap between germline ends came to 11 bases. CDR3 length: 14 amino acids. CDR1 SGDLS and CDR2 YYNGEE come from the germline V gene. CDR3 loop: CASSAGTPNTEAFF. CDR3 sequence (DNA): TGTGCCAGCAGCGCAGGGACACCCAACACTGAAGCTTTCTTT.

The chain is built from TRBV4-3 and TRBJ2-7; D not certain. V dropped 2 bases and J dropped 2 bases, with 13 bases sitting between them. This CDR3 region has 15 residues. Germline loops: CDR1 LGHNA, CDR2 YSLEER. As DNA, the CDR3 is TGCGCCAGCAGCCAACTTCTGGACCACCCCTACGAGCAGTACTTC. Translated, it gives CASSQLLDHPYEQYF.

This chain uses TRBV6-5 with TRBJ1-6; no clear D gene. There are 13 residues in the CDR3. The germline gives CDR1 MNHEY, CDR2 SVGAGI. The germline V and J ends were trimmed by 6 bases and 8 bases, with 11 bases remaining between them. The CDR3 region is CASRTGSYSPLHF. In DNA form, the CDR3 reads TGTGCCAGCAGAACGGGATCCTATTCACCCCTCCACTTT.

This clone was recorded a few times. The chain combines TRBV7-8 with TRBJ1-2, with 7 bases identical to TRBD1. The V gene's germline CDR1 is SGHVS and CDR2 FQNEAQ. Trimming took 6 bases from V and 2 from J; bases not matched to a gene: 12. The CDR3 covers 16 residues. Written as DNA, the CDR3 is TGTGCCAGCAGAATGGGACAGTCCGAGAAAAACTATGGCTACACCTTC. This encodes CASRMGQSEKNYGYTF.

V and J are TRBV19 and TRBJ2-1, with 10 bases fitting TRBD1. The ends lost 5 bases at V and 8 bases at J; junction bases unmatched: 9. CDR1 LNHDA and CDR2 SQIVND come from the germline V gene (reference sequence). This CDR3 has 15 amino acids. The CDR3: CASSFGTGAGDEQFF. The CDR3 nucleotides read TGTGCCAGTAGTTTCGGGACAGGGGCAGGGGATGAGCAGTTCTTC.

This clone was seen only a few times. V gene TRBV5-1 combines with J gene TRBJ2-5; D call uncertain. Germline V gives CDR1 SGHRS, CDR2 YFSETQ. V lost 0 bases to trimming and J lost 1 base, with 7 bases between them. This CDR3 is built from 14 residues. The CDR3 region has the DNA TGCGCCAGCAGCTTGGATGCTAGCCAAGAGACCCAGTACTTC. Translated, it gives CASSLDASQETQYF. Combining the CDR3 with reference TRBV5-1 and TRBJ2-5 gives the whole variable domain KAGVTQTPRYLIKTRGQQVTLSCSPISGHRSVSWYQQTPGQGLQFLFEYFSETQRNKGNFPGRFSGRQFSNSRSEMNVSTLELGDSALYLCASSLDASQETQYFGPGTRLLVL.

V is TRBV11-2 and J is TRBJ1-1, with a weak D call TRBD1 (5 bases). V shed 5 bases and J shed 2 bases, with 9 bases lying between them. Germline V gene sequence: CDR1 SGHAT, CDR2 FQNNGV. The CDR3 loop spans 13 amino acids. Here the CDR3 reads CASSVDINTEAFF. The CDR3 DNA is TGTGCCAGCAGCGTGGACATTAACACTGAAGCTTTCTTT.

The chain joins TRBV7-8 to TRBJ2-1; TRBD1 aligns across 9 bases. Germline V gene sequence: CDR1 SGHVS, CDR2 FQNEAQ. J lost 7 bases, V lost 1 base, and 5 bases had no gene match. The CDR3 consists of 15 residues. CDR3 amino acids: CASSLGGQGYNEQFF. The CDR3 region has the DNA TGTGCCAGCAGCTTAGGGGGACAGGGTTATAATGAGCAGTTCTTC.

The V call is TRBV13, the J call TRBJ1-2; D is uncertain. This CDR3 comprises 13 residues. V was trimmed by 5 bases and J by 3 bases, leaving 10 bases between them. Germline CDR1 PRHDT, CDR2 FYEKMQ (reference sequence). The CDR3 bases are TGTGCCAGCAGCCGCCAACGGGACTATGGCTACACCTTC. The encoded protein is CASSRQRDYGYTF.